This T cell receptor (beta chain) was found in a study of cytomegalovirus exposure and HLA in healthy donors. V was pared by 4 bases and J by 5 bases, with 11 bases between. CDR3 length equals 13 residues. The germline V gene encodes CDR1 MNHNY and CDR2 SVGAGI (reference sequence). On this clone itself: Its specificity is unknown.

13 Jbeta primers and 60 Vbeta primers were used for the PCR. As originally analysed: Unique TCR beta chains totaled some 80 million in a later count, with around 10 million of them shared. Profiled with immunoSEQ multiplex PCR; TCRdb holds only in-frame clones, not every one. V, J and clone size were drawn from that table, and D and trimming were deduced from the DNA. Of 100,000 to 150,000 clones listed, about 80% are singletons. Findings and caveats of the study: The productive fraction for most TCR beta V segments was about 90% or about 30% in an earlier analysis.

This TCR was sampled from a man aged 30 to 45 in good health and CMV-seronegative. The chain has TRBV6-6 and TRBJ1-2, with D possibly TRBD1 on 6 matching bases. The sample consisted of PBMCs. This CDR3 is CASSSSQGYGYTF. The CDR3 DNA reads TGTGCCAGCAGTTCTTCACAGGGATATGGCTACACCTTC.